The sequence of this T cell receptor (beta chain) was determined in a study of blood T cell repertoires in COVID-19. The wider study: Both acute and convalescent COVID-19 samples were obtained from the United States, Italy and Spain. Sample material is recorded as cDNA or gDNA derived from T cells, B-cell-depleted T cells, or PBMCs.

Germline CDR1 reads LGHNT; CDR2 reads FRNRAP. V shed 2 bases and J shed 2 bases, with 5 bases lying between them. This CDR3 has 13 amino acids. Source study methods: The authors estimated nucleated cell counts from reference gene primer amplification. Generated by immunoSEQ multiplex PCR, the TCRdb table keeps only in-frame clones and is missing some. That table gives V, J and clone size, and the DNA gave D and trimming. Altogether roughly 200,000 clones are present, approximately 90% being singletons, with the ten largest covering roughly a fifth. This clone was detected once. The sequence was obtained from a man in his 60s with active or convalescent COVID-19. Sequencing was performed on peripheral blood. The chain combines TRBV12-5 with TRBJ2-3; unclear D gene. As DNA, the CDR3 is TGTGCTAGTGGTTTGATACTCACAGATACGCAGTATTTT. Its protein product is CASGLILTDTQYF.